Listed below are T cell receptor beta chains from one sample, sequenced in a study of a mutant IDH1 vaccine in newly diagnosed glioma. The assay was immunoSEQ multiplex PCR, and TCRdb's table has in-frame clones only and misses some. The sample records about 35,000 clones, around nine tenths being singletons. No antigen is known for these receptors. Sequences were derived from PBMCs, sampled from a glioma patient whose treatment included an IDH1 peptide vaccine. The receptors were sampled from a woman aged 30 to 39 with glioma. Both conserved end residues are part of each CDR3. Fields, in order: J gene, clone size, V gene, D gene, CDR3 DNA, CDR3 protein. A D gene is named only where the DNA matches it firmly. Some rows have no size entry. The others give once, few or many, or a class for an expanded clone.

>TRBJ2-7|NA|TRBV4-1|NA
TGCGCCAGCAGCCAATGGGACCACTACGAGCAGTACTTC
CASSQWDHYEQYF
>TRBJ1-1|NA|TRBV6-5|NA
TGTGCCAGCAGTTACCTCTCGGGGCGTTCGGACACTGAAGCTTTCTTT
CASSYLSGRSDTEAFF
>TRBJ2-2|NA|TRBV2|TRBD1
TGTGCCAGCGATTTTTCCTCGAACAGGGGTGATGGCGGGGAGCTGTTTTTT
CASDFSSNRGDGGELFF
>TRBJ1-1|NA|TRBV9|NA
TGTGCCAGCAGCCCCCGGTACGGGCAGATCCCAGCTTTCTTT
CASSPRYGQIPAFF
>TRBJ2-3|NA|TRBV9|NA
TGTGCCAGCAGCGCGCGGCCCAGGGAGAGCACAGATACGCAGTATTTT
CASSARPRESTDTQYF
>TRBJ1-2|NA|TRBV19|NA
TGTGCCAGTAGGTCATCGACGGCTTTCTATGGCTACACCTTC
CASRSSTAFYGYTF
>TRBJ2-7|NA|TRBV30|NA
TGTGCCTGGAGTGTTGGGCCGTACGAGCAGTACTTC
CAWSVGPYEQYF
>TRBJ1-5|NA|TRBV2|NA
TGTGCCAGCAGTCTCCGGAATGTGAGGAATCAGCCCCAGCATTTT
CASSLRNVRNQPQHF
>TRBJ2-5|NA|TRBV6-5|TRBD2
TGTGCCAGCAGTTCCCCGGGACTAGCGATTGAGACCCAGTACTTC
CASSSPGLAIETQYF
>TRBJ2-7|once|TRBV5-1|NA
TGCGCCAGCAGCAAGTCAGTGGCCGGGGCCCCCCTGTACGAGCAGTACTTC
CASSKSVAGAPLYEQYF
>TRBJ1-4|NA|TRBV25-1|NA
TGTGCCAGCAGTTACGACTCCTCCTCCGGGGAAAAACTGTTTTTT
CASSYDSSSGEKLFF
>TRBJ2-2|NA|TRBV7-2|NA
TGTGCCAGCAGCCCCCTAGGTGGGTTCAACACCGGGGAGCTGTTTTTT
CASSPLGGFNTGELFF
>TRBJ2-1|once|TRBV7-6|TRBD2
TGTGCCAGCAGCTCCGGGGGGGCGATAACCAATGAGCAGTTCTTC
CASSSGGAITNEQFF
>TRBJ2-7|NA|TRBV7-9|NA
TGTGCCAGCAGCTTAGTAACCCCCTACGAGCAGTACTTC
CASSLVTPYEQYF
>TRBJ1-4|NA|TRBV15|NA
TGTGCCACCAGCAGAGCGGGAGGGGGTGAGGAAAAACTGTTTTTT
CATSRAGGGEEKLFF
>TRBJ2-5|NA|TRBV5-4|NA
TGTGCCAGCAGCGACAGGGGAGGGGAGACCCAGTACTTC
CASSDRGGETQYF
>TRBJ1-1|NA|TRBV5-1|NA
TGCGCCAGTACGATCAGGGAGAACACTGAAGCTTTCTTT
CASTIRENTEAFF
>TRBJ1-1|NA|TRBV20-1|NA
TGCAGTGCGGGTGAGACTGAAGCTTTCTTT
CSAGETEAFF
>TRBJ1-5|NA|TRBV10-2|NA
TGCGCCAGCAGTGGTGCCGGCAGGAATCAGCCCCAGCATTTT
CASSGAGRNQPQHF
>TRBJ1-2|NA|TRBV19|NA
TGTGCCAGTAGTATAGATTGGATGGATGGCTACACCTTC
CASSIDWMDGYTF
>TRBJ2-5|NA|TRBV5-8|TRBD1
TGTGCCAGCAGCGCGACAGGGGGGGTTTACCAAGAGACCCAGTACTTC
CASSATGGVYQETQYF
>TRBJ1-1|NA|TRBV19|TRBD1
TGTGCCAGTAGTATCCGGGGACAGGGATACACTGAAGCTTTCTTT
CASSIRGQGYTEAFF
>TRBJ2-1|NA|TRBV6-5|NA
TGTGCCAGCCCGGGACGTAAGCAGTTCTTC
CASPGRKQFF
>TRBJ2-7|few|TRBV10-1|TRBD1
TGCGCCAGCAGGCAAATGTTAACAGGGGGCCGTCCTTGCGGCTACGAGCAGTACTTC
CASRQMLTGGRPCGYEQYF
>TRBJ1-2|NA|TRBV6-5|TRBD1
TGTGCCAGCAGGGAGAGACAGGGGAACTATGGCTACACCTTC
CASRERQGNYGYTF
>TRBJ2-5|NA|TRBV7-7|TRBD2
TGTGCCAGCAGCTTACTACAGCGGGGAGAGACCCAGTACTTC
CASSLLQRGETQYF
>TRBJ1-1|NA|TRBV7-8|TRBD1
TGTGCCAGCATTGGCCGAAACAGGGGGTGGGTCACTGAAGCTTTCTTT
CASIGRNRGWVTEAFF
>TRBJ1-1|NA|TRBV4-3|NA
TGCGCCAGCAGCCAAAAGGGCTCCACTGAAGCTTTCTTT
CASSQKGSTEAFF
>TRBJ2-5|NA|TRBV4-1|NA
TGCGCCAGCAGCCAAGAACAGATTAATCAAGAGACCCAGTACTTC
CASSQEQINQETQYF
>TRBJ2-5|NA|TRBV2|NA
TGTGCCAGCAGTGGAATCACCGGGACCCAGTACTTC
CASSGITGTQYF
>TRBJ2-1|once|TRBV6-5|NA
TGTGCCAGCAGCTACGACGGCTATGGGTACAATGAGCAGTTCTTC
CASSYDGYGYNEQFF
>TRBJ2-7|NA|TRBV18|NA
TGTGCCAGCTCACCACCGGAGGGACAGATATACGAGCAGTACTTC
CASSPPEGQIYEQYF